This section outlines one T cell receptor (beta chain) sequence together with its context. Its antigen is as yet unknown. The data are from a study of human T cells and chemical hapten exposure. General study points: TCRs whose frequency exceeded 1 in 1000 remained the same following DPC sensitization. Significantly greater numbers of large CDR3 similarity clusters came from expanded TCRs than from controls.

In the authors' workflow: Sample TCR counts, which ranged from roughly 23,224 to 750,000, had a median of approximately 100,000. TCRdb re-analysed the RACE reads in MiXCR, keeping a single row per CDR3 protein. These V and J calls are TCRdb output, not the study's own analysis. This sample yields a few hundred thousand distinct CDR3 sequences, of which over 6% are seen a single time; under 7% belongs to the top ten. The CDR3 contains 17 residues. V dropped 5 bases and J dropped 4; count of bases not matched to a gene: 15. The germline CDR1 and CDR2 sequences are SGHAT and FQNNGV. Regarding time point: patch test 2, 6 weeks after DPC sensitization. The treatment denotes: therapeutic diphenylcyclopropenone sensitization with weekly scalp DPC.

The origin of this receptor is a woman aged 18 to 35 with alopecia areata. Some clones in this sample may be carry-over from other donors' samples. The chain combines TRBV11-2 with TRBJ2-3; 7 bases align to TRBD2. The sample in question was whole blood, obtained in connection with sensitization to the hapten diphenylcyclopropenone (DPC). The CDR3 protein is CASSDPHRTSLADTQYF. The CDR3 nucleotides are TGTGCCAGCAGCGATCCTCACCGGACTAGTCTGGCAGATACGCAGTATTTT.